This T cell receptor beta chain emerged from a study of blood T cell repertoires in COVID-19. Study-level information: Both acute and convalescent COVID-19 samples were obtained from the United States, Italy and Spain. The cDNA or gDNA used as material had been derived from T cells, B-cell-depleted T cells, or PBMCs.

Original analysis: Reference gene primers were amplified, and this amplification served to estimate nucleated cell counts. Repertoires were generated with immunoSEQ multiplex PCR, while TCRdb's copy carries only in-frame clones and drops some. The V and J calls and the clone size are those of that table, but D and trimming were determined from the DNA. The sample records around 200,000 clones, around 80% being singletons. This CDR3 is 15 amino acids long. V was shortened by 4 bases and J by 6 bases, with 16 bases between the two germline ends. Germline CDR1 and CDR2: LGHDT and YNNKEL (reference sequence).

Sequenced material: peripheral blood. The sequence derives from a human donor in a cohort sampled during active COVID-19. V usage is TRBV3-1 (or the pseudogene TRBV3-2) and J usage is TRBJ2-1; D not certain. Here the CDR3 DNA reads TGTGCCAGCAGCCCTACTCTCGGTTTTCGCAATGAGCAGTTCTTC. It translates to CASSPTLGFRNEQFF.